This TCR beta chain was sequenced in a study of blood T cell repertoires in COVID-19. Whole-study context: Acute and convalescent COVID-19 samples came from the United States, Italy and Spain. PBMCs, B-cell-depleted T cells, or T cells provided the cDNA or gDNA that made up the material.

The CDR3 sequence is 13 residues long. Looked up from germline, CDR1 is ENHRY and CDR2 is SYGVKD. Losses at the gene ends were 8 bases for V and 2 bases for J; bases not matched to a gene: 4. Per the authors' pipeline: Amplification of reference gene primers was used by the study to estimate nucleated cell counts. The data were produced by immunoSEQ multiplex PCR, yet TCRdb's version contains in-frame clones alone and is incomplete. The V and J calls and clone size are taken from that table; D and trimming were inferred from the DNA. The table has roughly 97,000 clones, 90% seen once. This rearrangement joins TRBV10-3 to TRBJ2-3; TRBD2 matches at 7 bases. The receptor's source is a man aged 55 to 70 with acute or convalescent COVID-19. Sequencing used peripheral blood. In nucleotides, the CDR3 is TGTGCCATCGGGGGGGTCGTCACAGATACGCAGTATTTT. Translated, it gives CAIGGVVTDTQYF.